The entry that follows covers one T cell receptor beta chain sequence. Antigen unknown. Sequencing used immunoSEQ multiplex PCR; TCRdb keeps in-frame clones, though not all of them. The profile covers about 96,000 clones, with under 90% appearing a single time and roughly 26% taken by the ten largest. The data stem from a study of T cell responses to AZD1222 COVID-19 vaccine. Overall study context: Recipients boosted at about 4 weeks or about 12 weeks are pooled. General study findings and limits: Donors were chiefly white British, with a greater number of females, and clonal diversity was perhaps underestimated. Baseline seropositivity occurred in only six AZD1222 recipients. Following two doses of AZD1222, Spike-specific TCR breadth and depth rose.

V was clipped by 4 bases and J by 8 bases; unmatched bases: 5. Looked up from germline, CDR1 is LGHDT and CDR2 is YNNKEL (reference sequence). CDR3 size: 15 residues. The source of this sequence is an adult in good health. The sample here was peripheral blood, taken on day 0 of AZD1222 vaccination. This chain links TRBV3-1 (or the pseudogene TRBV3-2) with TRBJ2-1, with 13 bases matching TRBD2. The CDR3 DNA reads TGTGCCAGCAGCCTACTAGCGGGAGGGGGCTATGAGCAGTTCTTC. Its protein is CASSLLAGGGYEQFF.